The rows below give T cell receptor beta chains drawn from one sample of a study of T and B cells in COVID-19 patients. From the multiplex PCR reads, TCRdb called clonotypes with MiXCR, one entry per CDR3 protein. This table holds 20,000 to 25,000 distinct CDR3 sequences, under 30% found once. Input material: blood. Every receptor here comes from a human donor who had recovered from COVID-19. Each CDR3 is given with its conserved first and last residue. A D gene is named only where the DNA matches it firmly. Size tells how often a clone was seen (once, few, many) or the class of an expanded clone, and some rows leave it out.

j_call,clone_size,v_call,d_call,cdr3_nt,cdr3_aa
TRBJ1-1,many,TRBV6-5,TRBD1,TGTGCCAGCAGCCTTGGACAGGGTAACACTGAAGCTTTCTTT,CASSLGQGNTEAFF
TRBJ2-1,few,TRBV6-2/TRBV6-3,-,TGTGCCAGCATCCCGGGACCTTACAATGAGCAGTTCTTC,CASIPGPYNEQFF
TRBJ1-6,few,TRBV30,TRBD1,TGTGCCTGGAGTACAGGGGGAAATTCACCCCTCCACTTT,CAWSTGGNSPLHF
TRBJ2-1,-,TRBV7-9,TRBD2,TGTGCCAACGAACAAAGCGGGACGGGGAATGAGCAGTTCTTC,CANEQSGTGNEQFF
TRBJ2-7,-,TRBV27,-,TGTGCCAGCAGGCTCCGGGACTTGAGCTCCTACGAGCAGTACTTC,CASRLRDLSSYEQYF
TRBJ2-3,-,TRBV27,-,TGTGCCAGCAGTTTTCTGGGGGAAACAGATACGCAGTATTTT,CASSFLGETDTQYF
TRBJ2-7,few,TRBV24-1,-,TGTGCCACCAGTGAGGGGAAGTACTTC,CATSEGKYF
TRBJ2-5,-,TRBV18,TRBD2,TGTGCCAGCTCCTCTAGCGGAGAACAAGAGACCCAGTACTTC,CASSSSGEQETQYF
TRBJ1-4,-,TRBV30,-,TGTGCCTCGCAGGGTAGCGGTGAAAAACTGTTTTTT,CASQGSGEKLFF
TRBJ1-5,-,TRBV5-1,-,TGCGCCAGCAGTGGGGACGGCCTCAATCAGCCCCAGCATTTT,CASSGDGLNQPQHF
TRBJ1-5,-,TRBV18,-,TGTGCCAGCTCACCTCCCCCCGGGGGGCGCCAGCCCCAGCATTTT,CASSPPPGGRQPQHF
TRBJ2-1,few,TRBV6-6,-,TGTGCCAGCAGTTGGGATGTTTCCTACAATGAGCAGTTCTTC,CASSWDVSYNEQFF
TRBJ2-5,-,TRBV20-1,TRBD2,TGCAGTGCTGGACTAGCGGGATTACAAGAGACCCAGTACTTC,CSAGLAGLQETQYF
TRBJ1-1,few,TRBV19,-,TGTGCCAGTAGAGGACAGACCCACACTGAAGCTTTCTTT,CASRGQTHTEAFF
TRBJ2-7,large,TRBV29-1,-,TGCAGCGTTGTTGGGCAGGGCCACGAGCAGTACTTC,CSVVGQGHEQYF
TRBJ2-7,few,TRBV27,-,TGTGCCAGCAGTTGGTCAGGTACCTACGAGCAGTACTTC,CASSWSGTYEQYF
TRBJ2-5,once,TRBV6-5,TRBD1,TGTGCCAGCAGTACCGGACAGGGCACTGGGACCCAGTACTTC,CASSTGQGTGTQYF